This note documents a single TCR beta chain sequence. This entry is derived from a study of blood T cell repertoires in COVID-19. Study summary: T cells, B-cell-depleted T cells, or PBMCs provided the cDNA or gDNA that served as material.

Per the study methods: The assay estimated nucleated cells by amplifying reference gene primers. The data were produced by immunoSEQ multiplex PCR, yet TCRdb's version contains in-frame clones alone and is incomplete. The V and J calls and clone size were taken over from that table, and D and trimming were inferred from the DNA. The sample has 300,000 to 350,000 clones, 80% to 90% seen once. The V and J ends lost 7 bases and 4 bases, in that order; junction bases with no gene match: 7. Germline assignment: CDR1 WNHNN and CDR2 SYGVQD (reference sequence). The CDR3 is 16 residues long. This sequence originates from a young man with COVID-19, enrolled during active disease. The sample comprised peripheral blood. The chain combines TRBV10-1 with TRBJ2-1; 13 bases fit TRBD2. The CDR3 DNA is TGCGCCAGCACCCCGGGACTAGCGGGACCTTACAATGAGCAGTTCTTC. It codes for CASTPGLAGPYNEQFF.